Presented here are 27 T cell receptor beta chains from one specimen sequenced in a study of cytomegalovirus exposure and HLA in healthy donors. The PCR employed 60 Vbeta primers together with 13 Jbeta primers. The repertoire was sequenced with immunoSEQ multiplex PCR; TCRdb's copy has only in-frame clones and lacks some. This table has hundreds of thousands of clones, 60% to 80% appearing once. Sequences were obtained from PBMCs. These receptor sequences come from a man aged 18 to 35 in good health and CMV-seronegative.

In this sample, this clone turned up a few times. The genes are TRBV18 and TRBJ1-1, with a tentative D call TRBD1 (5 bases). Germline V gene data show CDR1 as KGHSH and CDR2 as LQKENI. The CDR3 spans 16 residues. V lost 4 bases and J 1 base, leaving 16 bases between the germline ends. The CDR3 loop is CASSQYRGRENTEAFF. CDR3 DNA sequence: TGTGCCAGCTCACAGTACCGGGGGAGGGAGAACACTGAAGCTTTCTTT.

V and J are TRBV19 and TRBJ1-1, with unresolved D. The V gene lost 4 bases and the J gene lost 4 bases, with 10 bases spanning the gap. Germline CDR1 reads LNHDA; CDR2 reads SQIVND (reference sequence). The CDR3 has 13 amino acids. CDR3 protein: CASSSSFSTEAFF. DNA for the CDR3: TGTGCCAGTAGTAGCTCATTCAGCACTGAAGCTTTCTTT. The whole variable domain, filled in from reference TRBV19 and TRBJ1-1, reads DGGITQSPKYLFRKEGQNVTLSCEQNLNHDAMYWYRQDPGQGLRLIYYSQIVNDFQKGDIAEGYSVSREKKESFPLTVTSAQKNPTAFYLCASSSSFSTEAFFGQGTRLTVV.

The CDR3 is CASSFRGRKSGTEAFF. CDR3 nucleotide sequence: TGTGCCAGCAGCTTCAGGGGGCGGAAATCGGGCACTGAAGCTTTCTTT. The rearrangement joins TRBV11-2 to TRBJ1-1; 8 positions match TRBD1. This CDR3 region has 16 residues. Germline loops: CDR1 SGHAT, CDR2 FQNNGV. V shed 3 bases, J shed 4 bases, and the junction held 10 bases outside the gene matches.

This clone was counted only a few times. The chain recombines TRBV4-3 with TRBJ1-4; a possible D gene is TRBD1 (6 bases). Germline CDR1 LGHNA, CDR2 YSLEER. The V gene lost 1 base and the J gene lost 11 bases, with 11 bases spanning the gap. CDR3 length: 13 residues. In nucleotides, the CDR3 is TGCGCCAGCAGCCAAGCGGGGGGGCCCAAACTGTTTTTT. This sequence encodes CASSQAGGPKLFF.

V usage is TRBV7-9 and J usage is TRBJ2-5; 12 bases are a match to TRBD2. CDR3 length: 15 amino acids. J lost 14 bases, V lost 0 bases, and 10 bases had no gene match. Germline CDR1 is SEHNR and CDR2 is FQNEAQ (reference sequence). The CDR3 loop reads CASSLAEASGRAGYF. The CDR3 coding sequence is TGTGCCAGCAGCTTAGCGGAAGCTAGCGGGAGGGCCGGATACTTC.

The chain recombines TRBV6-1 with TRBJ2-2; 8 bases are shared with TRBD2. There are 15 residues in the CDR3. J gave up 1 base and V 7 bases, and 5 bases lay outside the gene matches. Germline CDR1 MNHNS, CDR2 SASEGT. The CDR3 sequence: CASTSLAGNTGELFF. The CDR3 DNA is TGTGCCAGCACCTCCCTAGCGGGGAACACCGGGGAGCTGTTTTTT.

V usage is TRBV6-5 and J usage is TRBJ2-7; TRBD2 matches at 8 bases. V lost 8 bases, J lost 2 bases, and 5 bases stayed unmatched. This CDR3 region has 13 residues. Germline V CDR1 and CDR2: MNHEY, SVGAGI. The CDR3 loop is CASHRTSTYEQYF. In DNA, the CDR3 is TGTGCCAGCCACAGGACTAGCACCTACGAGCAGTACTTC.

V and J are TRBV6-5 and TRBJ2-7, with D maybe TRBD1 (5 bases). Germline lookup yields CDR1 MNHEY and CDR2 SVGAGI. V lost 6 bases and J 0 bases, leaving 12 bases between the germline ends. The CDR3 length is 14 residues. Here the CDR3 DNA reads TGTGCCAGCAGAGGACATGTTAGCTCCTACGAGCAGTACTTC. Translated, it gives CASRGHVSSYEQYF.

The chain combines TRBV28 with TRBJ1-1; no clear D. With 3 bases removed from V and 1 base from J, the gap between germline ends came to 9 bases. Germline V gives CDR1 MDHEN, CDR2 SYDVKM. This CDR3 is built from 14 residues. CDR3 coding DNA: TGTGCCAGCAGTTTGTTGCGGGAGAACACTGAAGCTTTCTTT. Its protein product is CASSLLRENTEAFF.

This chain uses TRBV15 with TRBJ1-2; D not certain. The CDR3 consists of 13 residues. Trimming removed 5 bases from V and 3 bases from J, with 10 bases in between. Germline lookup yields CDR1 LNHNV and CDR2 YYDKDF (reference sequence). CDR3 coding DNA: TGTGCCACCAGCGCAGAGCGGGACTATGGCTACACCTTC. Amino acid sequence: CATSAERDYGYTF.

The genes are TRBV28 and TRBJ2-7, with 7 positions matching TRBD1. V was clipped by 8 bases and J by 6 bases; unmatched bases: 16. The length of the CDR3 is 15 residues. CDR1 and CDR2 (germline): MDHEN, SYDVKM. The CDR3 coding sequence is TGTGCCAGCTCTATTAGTAGGGGGCTAGAGTCCGAGCAGTACTTC. Amino acid sequence: CASSISRGLESEQYF.

This clone appeared once. This chain uses TRBV7-6 with TRBJ2-7, with 8 bases lining up with TRBD2. Germline V gene data show CDR1 as SGHVS and CDR2 as FNYEAQ. The V segment lost 0 bases and the J segment 7 bases; nucleotides outside the gene matches: 5. The CDR3 consists of 14 residues. The DNA for the CDR3 is TGTGCCAGCAGCTTAGCGGCGGGAGGCAGGGAGCAGTACTTC. Residues: CASSLAAGGREQYF. Complete variable domain (other parts from reference TRBV7-6 and TRBJ2-7): GAGVSQSPRYKVTKRGQDVALRCDPISGHVSLYWYRQALGQGPEFLTYFNYEAQQDKSGLPNDRFSAERPEGSISTLTIQRTEQRDSAMYRCASSLAAGGREQYFGPGTRLTVT.

The chain links TRBV10-3 to TRBJ2-6; D is possibly TRBD1 (6 bases). The V gene's germline CDR1 is ENHRY and CDR2 SYGVKD. The CDR3 extends over 15 amino acids. The V end was cut by 4 bases, the J end by 2 bases, with 9 bases between. The CDR3 region has the DNA TGTGCCATCAGTGCTACAGGGACTGGGGCCAACGTCCTGACTTTC. Encoded protein: CAISATGTGANVLTF.

The CDR3 DNA sequence: TGTGCCAGCAGCTTAGTGGCGGACATCTACGAGCAGTACTTC. Its protein product is CASSLVADIYEQYF. J is TRBJ2-7 and V is TRBV7-2; TRBD1 might be the D (5 bases). Germline CDR1 SGHTA, CDR2 FQGNSA. The CDR3 extends over 14 amino acids. The V gene lost 1 base and the J gene lost 3 bases, with 10 bases spanning the gap.

The chain has TRBV5-1 and TRBJ2-3; D might be TRBD2 (7 bases). The length of the CDR3 is 15 residues. V lost 5 bases to trimming and J lost 4 bases, with 17 bases between them. Per germline, CDR1 SGHRS and CDR2 YFSETQ. The CDR3: CASRSGGGGSDTQYF. In DNA, the CDR3 is TGCGCCAGCAGATCAGGCGGGGGCGGATCAGATACGCAGTATTTT. Combining the CDR3 with reference TRBV5-1 and TRBJ2-3 gives the whole variable domain KAGVTQTPRYLIKTRGQQVTLSCSPISGHRSVSWYQQTPGQGLQFLFEYFSETQRNKGNFPGRFSGRQFSNSRSEMNVSTLELGDSALYLCASRSGGGGSDTQYFGPGTRLTVL.

J is TRBJ1-2 and V is TRBV2; D not resolved. CDR1 SNHLY and CDR2 FYNNEI come from the germline V gene. Trimming removed 5 bases from V and 4 bases from J, with 14 bases in between. CDR3 length: 14 amino acids. The DNA of the CDR3 is TGTGCCAGCAGTCGTGACACTGGCCCCTATGGCTACACCTTC. This sequence encodes CASSRDTGPYGYTF.

This chain connects TRBV30 to TRBJ1-5; 8 nucleotides agree with TRBD1. Germline CDR1 and CDR2: GTSNPN and SVGIG (reference sequence). This CDR3 is built from 14 residues. Trimming took 4 bases from V and 7 from J; bases not matched to a gene: 9. In DNA, the CDR3 is TGTGCCTGGACCTCCGGACAGGGTAGGCAGCCCCAGCATTTT. This codes for CAWTSGQGRQPQHF.

The chain recombines TRBV28 with TRBJ2-3; the D gene is possibly TRBD2 (6 bases). The CDR3 runs 16 residues. V shed 8 bases and J shed 3 bases, with 21 bases lying between them. Germline CDR1 and CDR2: MDHEN and SYDVKM. DNA for the CDR3: TGTGCCAGCTGGGCGGGACGTCCAGTGGGGACAGATACGCAGTATTTT. This encodes CASWAGRPVGTDTQYF.

This rearrangement joins TRBV7-2 to TRBJ2-3; weak D call: TRBD1 (6 bases). V was pared by 1 base and J by 6 bases, with 14 bases between. This CDR3 is 15 amino acids long. Germline CDR1 SGHTA, CDR2 FQGNSA. CDR3 residues: CASSLGVTRGDTQYF. The CDR3 nucleotides are TGTGCCAGCAGCTTAGGGGTCACGAGGGGGGATACGCAGTATTTT.

The rearrangement joins TRBV2 to TRBJ1-2; D not certain. Trimming took 5 bases from V and 6 from J, leaving 19 bases between them. CDR1 is SNHLY and CDR2 is FYNNEI in the germline V gene. The CDR3 has 15 amino acids. This CDR3 is CASSSRAQDGNGYTF. DNA for the CDR3: TGTGCCAGCAGTAGCCGGGCTCAGGACGGGAATGGCTACACCTTC. Based on the CDR3 plus reference TRBV2 and TRBJ1-2, the full variable domain is EPEVTQTPSHQVTQMGQEVILRCVPISNHLYFYWYRQILGQKVEFLVSFYNNEISEKSEIFDDQFSVERPDGSNFTLKIRSTKLEDSAMYFCASSSRAQDGNGYTFGSGTRLTVV.

This rearrangement joins TRBV2 to TRBJ2-2; D possibly corresponds to TRBD1 (5 bases). Germline CDR1 and CDR2: SNHLY and FYNNEI. Trimming cost V 3 bases and J 4 bases, with 6 bases left between them. The CDR3 is 13 amino acids. CDR3 sequence: CASSEDTTGELFF. CDR3 sequence (DNA): TGTGCCAGCAGTGAGGACACCACCGGGGAGCTGTTTTTT.

The chain joins TRBV7-6 to TRBJ1-1, with D uncertain. Trimming pared 5 bases from V and 5 bases from J, leaving 12 bases between. Germline V gene lookup returns CDR1 SGHVS and CDR2 FNYEAQ. This CDR3 is built from 13 residues. CDR3 coding DNA: TGTGCCAGCAGCCCCAGTTCTTGGACTGAAGCTTTCTTT. It encodes CASSPSSWTEAFF.

With regard to this clone: The junction shows a germline mismatch at one end, possibly a read error. The chain employs TRBV7-9 and TRBJ1-4; 8 bases line up with TRBD1. Germline V CDR1 and CDR2: SEHNR, FQNEAQ (reference sequence). The CDR3 extends over 14 amino acids. Here the CDR3 reads CSSTWTGTNEKLFF. CDR3 DNA sequence: TGTTCCAGCACCTGGACAGGGACGAATGAAAAACTGTTTTTT.

As concerns this clone: At one end, the junction sequence differs from germline, possibly due to a read error. The V gene is TRBV7-9, the J gene TRBJ1-5, with D perhaps matching TRBD1 (6 bases). The germline CDR1 and CDR2 sequences are SEHNR and FQNEAQ (reference sequence). This CDR3 contains 15 residues. The CDR3 nucleotides read TGTTCCAGCAGCCGTGACGGACAGCTCAATCAGCCCCAGCATTTT. Encoded protein: CSSSRDGQLNQPQHF.

The J gene is TRBJ2-1, the V gene TRBV11-3; perhaps TRBD1 as D (5 bases). This CDR3 spans 15 amino acids. Germline V gene sequence: CDR1 SGHNT, CDR2 YENEEA. Trimming shortened V by 3 bases and J by 4 bases, and 13 bases separated the two germline ends. CDR3 in DNA: TGTGCCAGCAGCTTTATCCAGGGTGTTTACAATGAGCAGTTCTTC. Its protein is CASSFIQGVYNEQFF.

V usage is TRBV5-6 and J usage is TRBJ2-3; TRBD2 matches at 9 bases. Per germline, CDR1 SGHDT and CDR2 YYEEEE. The V gene end was trimmed by 1 base and the J gene end by 4 bases; junction bases not matched to a gene: 4. The length of the CDR3 is 15 residues. The DNA of the CDR3 is TGTGCCAGCAGCTTGATAGCGGGGGCGGCAGATACGCAGTATTTT. Amino acids: CASSLIAGAADTQYF.

The genes are TRBV4-1 and TRBJ1-1, with no clear D. This CDR3 is built from 15 residues. The V gene's germline CDR1 is MGHRA and CDR2 YSYEKL. The ends were cut back, 2 bases at V and 7 bases at J, with 17 bases in the middle. CDR3 in DNA: TGCGCCAGCAGCCAATCGGCGGGTTTGTATTTTGAAGCTTTCTTT. Translation: CASSQSAGLYFEAFF.